This record looks at one TCR beta chain sequence and its context. Arm-PCR of CDR3 regions and iRepertoire HTBI primers were the basis on which TCR beta libraries were built. TCRdb redid the calling of the multiplex PCR reads with MiXCR, one entry per CDR3 protein. The table has over 500,000 distinct CDR3 sequences, roughly a sixth seen once. The data are from a study of regulatory T cells in long-lasting Graves disease. Time point reported: newly diagnosed GD, antithyroid drugs for less than 3 months. The TCR library was made from RNA extracted from PBMCs. The CDR3 totals 12 residues. Germline CDR1 is MNHEY and CDR2 is SVGAGI. Deletions cut 4 bases from V and 5 bases from J, with 8 bases between. This same sample was also taken into another study, of T cells in Graves' hyperthyroidism and ophthalmopathy.

Sequencing was performed on peripheral blood mononuclear cells (PBMCs), taken at new diagnosis, from a patient treated with antithyroid drugs. This chain uses TRBV6-5 with TRBJ2-5; D possibly corresponds to TRBD1 (6 bases). The clonotype comes from a man younger than 35 with Graves disease. CDR3 residues: CASSWGRETQYF. The CDR3 region has the DNA TGTGCCAGCAGTTGGGGGCGGGAGACCCAGTACTTC.